The next 23 T cell receptor beta chains were all read from a single sample in a study of tumor-infiltrating lymphocytes in primary liver carcinoma. Reverse transcription of 450 to 500 ng total RNA with a constant-region primer produced TCR beta cDNA. Three nested multiplex PCR rounds, a slightly modified ARM-PCR, produced the libraries for TCR beta. The first two PCR rounds used TRBV1-TRBV30 primers with a Cbeta primer, nine to eleven cycles each. TCRdb reprocessed the multiplex PCR reads via MiXCR and lists one record per CDR3 protein. This table holds tens of thousands of distinct CDR3 sequences, about 78% found once. The tissue used was unsorted bulk material of 20-30 mg. RNA and DNA were co-extracted from it with the AllPrep DNA/RNA mini kit. The sample taken for sequencing was liver tumor tissue from sampling region 5. Indicated subset: tumor region T5, tumor centre. These receptors were taken from a man in his forties with primary liver carcinoma and hepatitis B virus infection.

Regarding this clonotype: Here the CDR3 omits its conserved ending phenylalanine or tryptophan, so a read error is the likely source. The chain has TRBV5-1 and TRBJ2-5; the D is unclear. Germline-derived CDR1 and CDR2 are SGHRS and YFSETQ. There are 13 residues in the CDR3. The CDR3: CASSFSRQETQYL. The CDR3 DNA reads as TGCGCCAGTAGCTTTAGCAGGCAAGAGACCCAGTACCTC.

As regards this clonotype: The conserved final phenylalanine or tryptophan is absent from the CDR3, which likely points to a read error. This chain links TRBV7-2 with TRBJ1-2; D is undetermined. The germline V and J ends were trimmed by 1 base and 6 bases, with 15 bases remaining between them. This CDR3 comprises 15 residues. Germline CDR1 and CDR2: SGHTA and FQGNSA. The CDR3 coding sequence is TGTGCCAGCAGCTTAGTAGCCGGACCGAGCCATGGCTACACCTTA. Residues: CASSLVAGPSHGYTL.

Of note for this clonotype: This may come from a read error, since a much larger clone is one base off. The V call is TRBV7-3, the J call TRBJ2-7; 12 bases map to TRBD1. This CDR3 region has 15 residues. The germline gives CDR1 SGHTA, CDR2 FQGTGA. As DNA, the CDR3 is TGTGCCAGCAGCAGGGGACAGGGGGCCCCGTACGAGCACTACTTC. Amino acid sequence: CASSRGQGAPYEHYF. Full variable domain (remainder filled in from reference TRBV7-3 and TRBJ2-7): GAGVSQTPSNKVTEKGKYVELRCDPISGHTALYWYRQSLGQGPEFLIYFQGTGAADDSGLPNDRFFAVRPEGSVSTLKIQRTERGDSAVYLCASSRGQGAPYEHYFGPGTRLTVT.

The chain combines TRBV29-1 with TRBJ2-3; D gene uncertain. Trimming shortened V by 4 bases and J by 7 bases, and 12 bases separated the two germline ends. The CDR3 is 12 amino acids. Germline assignment: CDR1 SQVTM and CDR2 ANQGSEA. CDR3 bases: TGCAGCGTTGTTCTTACCGCATATACGCAGTATTTT. Its translation is CSVVLTAYTQYF.

The chain carries TRBV14 and TRBJ2-1; D may be TRBD2 (5 bases). Per germline, CDR1 SGHDN and CDR2 FVKESK. V shed 9 bases and J shed 0 bases, with 15 bases lying between them. The CDR3 has 15 residues. This CDR3 reads CASIQYRGSYNEQFF. In nucleotides, the CDR3 is TGTGCCAGTATCCAGTATCGGGGCTCCTACAATGAGCAGTTCTTC.

This clonotype was observed a few times. This rearrangement joins TRBV2 to TRBJ2-5, with a possible D match to TRBD2 (5 bases). The CDR3 extends over 11 amino acids. Germline V gene sequence: CDR1 SNHLY, CDR2 FYNNEI. Trimming left V 8 bases short and J 5 bases short, with 9 bases between. This CDR3 is CASAPGETQYF. The CDR3 DNA follows: TGTGCCAGCGCCCCGGGGGAGACCCAGTACTTC.

This clonotype is medium-sized in the sample. Sequence at one end of the junction differs from germline and may be a read error. This chain joins TRBV11-2 and TRBJ2-7; TRBD2 aligns across 11 bases. Germline values: CDR1 SGHAT, CDR2 FQNNGV. CDR3 length: 20 amino acids. CDR3 sequence (DNA): TGTGCCAGCAGCTTGAGGGAGGGGAGGACTAGCGGGCTCAGCTCCTACGAGCAGTGCTTC. Encoded protein: CASSLREGRTSGLSSYEQCF. Together with reference TRBV11-2 and TRBJ2-7, the CDR3 gives the full variable domain: EAGVAQSPRYKIIEKRQSVAFWCNPISGHATLYWYQQILGQGPKLLIQFQNNGVVDDSQLPKDRFSAERLKGVDSTLKIQPAKLEDSAVYLCASSLREGRTSGLSSYEQCFGPGTRLTVT.

This clonotype occurred once. One junction end does not reproduce the germline sequence, and a read error may be involved. This chain links TRBV5-5 with TRBJ2-3, with 7 nucleotides matching TRBD2. Per germline, CDR1 SGHKS and CDR2 YYEKEE (reference sequence). The CDR3 contains 16 residues. In DNA form, the CDR3 reads TGTCCCAGCAGCTTGGACGGGGGGAGGTTGGGAGATACGCAGTATTTT. This translates into CPSSLDGGRLGDTQYF.

This chain uses TRBV9 with TRBJ2-3; D ambiguous. The V end lost 4 bases, the J end lost 5 bases, and 11 bases lay between the germline ends. The CDR3 contains 13 residues. Germline V gene data show CDR1 as SGDLS and CDR2 as YYNGEE. CDR3 sequence: CASSPRAEDTQYF. In DNA, the CDR3 is TGTGCCAGCAGCCCGAGAGCCGAAGATACGCAGTATTTT.

In regard to this clonotype: One junction end disagrees with the germline gene, perhaps due to a read error. V and J are TRBV11-1 and TRBJ2-1; TRBD2 might be the D (5 bases). Looked up from germline, CDR1 is SGHAT and CDR2 is FQDESV (reference sequence). The CDR3 sequence is 16 residues long. CDR3 sequence reads: CASNPRVADSYSEQFF. In nucleotides, the CDR3 is TGTGCCAGCAACCCACGGGTGGCGGACTCCTACAGTGAGCAGTTCTTC.

Points on this clonotype: Sequence at one end of the junction differs from germline and may be a read error. The V and J genes are TRBV12-3 or TRBV12-4 and TRBJ2-5, with D perhaps TRBD1 (7 bases). CDR3 length equals 13 residues. CDR3 in DNA: TGTGGCAGCAGCCGAGGCGGGACAGAGACCCAGTATTTC. It codes for CGSSRGGTETQYF.

This clonotype was recorded a few times. This clone may be a read error of a much larger clone one base away. Without the conserved terminal phenylalanine or tryptophan, this CDR3 likely stems from a read error. The chain recombines TRBV29-1 with TRBJ2-3; 8 bases align to TRBD2. The CDR3 runs 12 residues. Germline V lookup: CDR1 SQVTM, CDR2 ANQGSEA. CDR3 sequence reads: CGVGGESDTQYL. In DNA form, the CDR3 reads TGCGGCGTCGGGGGGGAATCAGATACGCAGTATCTT.

With regard to this clonotype: One junction end does not reproduce the germline sequence, and a read error may be involved. This chain joins TRBV29-1 and TRBJ2-7, with D tentatively TRBD2 (5 bases). Per germline, CDR1 SQVTM and CDR2 ANQGSEA. The CDR3 consists of 11 residues. The CDR3 here is CGIAGAREQCF. CDR3 nucleotide sequence: TGCGGCATTGCGGGCGCCCGCGAGCAGTGCTTC.

This sequence joins TRBV14 and TRBJ2-1, with TRBD2 matching 8 bases. CDR3 length: 16 amino acids. CDR1 is SGHDN, CDR2 FVKESK, per germline. Unmatched junction bases numbered 18, after V lost 11 bases and J lost 6 bases. The CDR3 coding sequence is TGTGCCGACAGTGCCGTAGCGGGATGGGTAAGCAATGAGCAGTTCTTC. It is translated as CADSAVAGWVSNEQFF.

Comments on this clonotype: This is likely a read error, given that the CDR3 carries no conserved phenylalanine or tryptophan at its end. The rearrangement uses TRBV30 and TRBJ2-7; TRBD2 matches at 7 bases. Trimming took 1 base from V and 9 from J; bases not matched to a gene: 3. The CDR3 runs 11 residues. Germline CDR1 GTSNPN, CDR2 SVGIG (reference sequence). CDR3 coding DNA: TGTGCCTGGAGTGAACGACTAGCGCAGTACTTA. Translated: CAWSERLAQYL.

On this clonotype: A read error may account for a junction end that differs from germline. The rearrangement links TRBV6-5 to TRBJ2-3; D possibly matches TRBD1 or TRBD2 (5 bases each). This CDR3 has 14 residues. Germline assignment: CDR1 MNHEY and CDR2 SVGAGI. The CDR3 nucleotides read TGTGCCAGCAGTAGAGAGGGGTGGGCAGATACGCAGTTTTTT. Translating it yields CASSREGWADTQFF.

This chain uses TRBV5-6 with TRBJ1-2, with D uncertain. Trimming shortened V by 9 bases and J by 2 bases, and 17 bases separated the two germline ends. The CDR3 has 14 amino acids. CDR1 SGHDT and CDR2 YYEEEE come from the germline V gene. For the CDR3, the DNA is TGTGCCAACAATCGGAACATGGGCAACTATGGCTACACCTTC. It translates to CANNRNMGNYGYTF.

Remarks on this clonotype: The CDR3 ends on some other residue instead of the conserved phenylalanine or tryptophan, so this is likely a read error. The chain joins TRBV11-2 to TRBJ2-1, with 9 bases fitting TRBD2. The germline CDR1 and CDR2 sequences are SGHAT and FQNNGV. This CDR3 comprises 16 residues. The chain's CDR3 is CAGSYPGTSCSNEQFI. Here the CDR3 DNA reads TGTGCCGGCAGCTACCCCGGGACTAGCTGTAGCAATGAGCAGTTCATC.

A few counts support this clonotype. One end of the junction varies from germline; a read error may be responsible. The chain links TRBV4-1 to TRBJ1-1, with 8 positions matching TRBD1. This CDR3 spans 16 amino acids. CDR1 is MGHRA, CDR2 YSYEKL, per germline. The CDR3 loop reads CTSSQGDRGRDTEAFF. The CDR3 nucleotides are TGCACCAGCAGCCAAGGTGACAGGGGAAGAGACACTGAAGCTTTCTTT.

As regards this clonotype: At one end the junction does not follow the germline gene, possibly because of a read error. The V and J genes are TRBV10-2 and TRBJ1-5; D uncertain. Looked up from germline, CDR1 is WSHSY and CDR2 is SAAADI. The CDR3 length is 13 residues. CDR3 nucleotide sequence: TGCGCCATCACAGCAGAATTCAATCAGCCCCAGCACTTT. Translating gives CAITAEFNQPQHF.

On this clonotype itself: Its ends do not fully match the called genes, so a read error is possible. V is TRBV7-8 and J is TRBJ2-5, with 8 nucleotides matching TRBD2. Per the germline V gene, CDR1 is SGHVS and CDR2 is FQNEAQ. CDR3 length: 13 amino acids. The CDR3 spells CVSILGGVETQYF. In DNA, the CDR3 is TGTGTCAGCATTCTCGGGGGGGTAGAGACCCAGTACTTC.

The chain has TRBV5-1 and TRBJ2-1; possibly TRBD2 for D (6 bases). Germline CDR1 is SGHRS and CDR2 is YFSETQ. CDR3 length: 12 amino acids. CDR3 bases: TGCACCAACAGCTTGTATAGCGGTGAGCAGTTCTTC. It codes for CTNSLYSGEQFF.

In the case of this clonotype: The junction departs from the called germline gene at one end, perhaps through a read error. CDR3 loop: CASNQADLITEASF. DNA for the CDR3: TGTGCCAGCAACCAAGCAGATTTGATCACTGAAGCTTCCTTT. The J gene is TRBJ1-1, the V gene TRBV14; unclear D gene. Germline V gives CDR1 SGHDN, CDR2 FVKESK. The length of the CDR3 is 14 residues. Complete variable domain (other parts from reference TRBV14 and TRBJ1-1): EAGVTQFPSHSVIEKGQTVTLRCDPISGHDNLYWYRRVMGKEIKFLLHFVKESKQDESGMPNNRFLAERTGGTYSTLKVQPAELEDSGVYFCASNQADLITEASFGQGTRLTVV.